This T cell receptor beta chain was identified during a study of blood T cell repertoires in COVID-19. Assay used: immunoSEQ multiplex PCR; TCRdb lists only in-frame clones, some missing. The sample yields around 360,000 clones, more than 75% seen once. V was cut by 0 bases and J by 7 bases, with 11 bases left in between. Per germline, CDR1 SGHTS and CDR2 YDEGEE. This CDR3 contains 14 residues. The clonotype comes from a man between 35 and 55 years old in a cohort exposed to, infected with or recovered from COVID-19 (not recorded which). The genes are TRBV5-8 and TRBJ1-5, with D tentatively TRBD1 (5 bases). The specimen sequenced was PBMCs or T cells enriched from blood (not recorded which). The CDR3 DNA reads TGTGCCAGCAGCTTGGGTACAAGGGGACAGCCCCAGCATTTT. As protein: CASSLGTRGQPQHF.